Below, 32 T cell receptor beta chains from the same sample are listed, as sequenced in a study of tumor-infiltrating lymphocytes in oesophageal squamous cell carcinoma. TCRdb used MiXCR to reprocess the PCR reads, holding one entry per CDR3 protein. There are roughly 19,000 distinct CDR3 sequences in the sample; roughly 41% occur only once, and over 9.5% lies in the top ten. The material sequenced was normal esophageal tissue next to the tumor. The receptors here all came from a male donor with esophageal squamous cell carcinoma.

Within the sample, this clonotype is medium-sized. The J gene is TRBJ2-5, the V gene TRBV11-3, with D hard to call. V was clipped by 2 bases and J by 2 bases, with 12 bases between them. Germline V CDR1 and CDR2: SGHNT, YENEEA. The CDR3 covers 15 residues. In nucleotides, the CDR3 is TGTGCCAGCAGCTTAAGGGTCGCGGAGCAAGAGACCCAGTACTTC. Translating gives CASSLRVAEQETQYF.

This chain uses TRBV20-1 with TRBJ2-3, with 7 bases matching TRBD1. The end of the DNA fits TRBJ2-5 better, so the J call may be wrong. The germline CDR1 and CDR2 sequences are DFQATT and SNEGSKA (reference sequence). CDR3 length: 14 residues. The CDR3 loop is CSAGRTGTQETQYF. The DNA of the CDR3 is TGCAGTGCAGGACGGACAGGTACTCAAGAGACCCAGTACTTC.

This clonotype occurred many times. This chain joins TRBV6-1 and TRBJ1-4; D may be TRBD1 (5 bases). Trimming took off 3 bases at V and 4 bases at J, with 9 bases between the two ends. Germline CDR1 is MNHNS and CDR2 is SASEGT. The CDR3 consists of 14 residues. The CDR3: CASSEHRLNEKLFF. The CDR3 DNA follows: TGTGCCAGCAGTGAGCACAGGCTTAATGAAAAACTGTTTTTT.

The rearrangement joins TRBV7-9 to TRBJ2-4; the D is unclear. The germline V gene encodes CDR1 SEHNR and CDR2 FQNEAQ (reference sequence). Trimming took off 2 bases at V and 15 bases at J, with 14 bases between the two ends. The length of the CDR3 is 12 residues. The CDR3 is CASSLQSIALYF. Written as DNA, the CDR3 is TGTGCCAGCAGCTTACAGTCGATTGCTCTGTACTTC.

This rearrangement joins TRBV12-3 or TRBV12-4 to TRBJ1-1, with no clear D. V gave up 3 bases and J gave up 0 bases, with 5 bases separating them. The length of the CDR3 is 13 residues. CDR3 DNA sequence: TGTGCCAGCAGTTTGGTTGTGAACACTGAAGCTTTCTTT. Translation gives CASSLVVNTEAFF.

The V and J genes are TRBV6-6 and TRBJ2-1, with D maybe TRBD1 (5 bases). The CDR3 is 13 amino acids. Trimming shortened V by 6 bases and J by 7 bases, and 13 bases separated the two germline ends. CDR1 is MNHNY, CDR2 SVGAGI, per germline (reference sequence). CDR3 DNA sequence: TGTGCCAGCAGCAAGGGGATCTGGAATGAGCAGTTCTTC. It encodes CASSKGIWNEQFF.

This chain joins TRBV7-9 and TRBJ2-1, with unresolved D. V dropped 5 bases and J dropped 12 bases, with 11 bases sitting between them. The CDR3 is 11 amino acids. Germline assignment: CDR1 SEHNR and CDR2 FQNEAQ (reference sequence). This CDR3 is CASSRTFTQFF. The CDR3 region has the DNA TGTGCCAGCAGCCGGACCTTTACGCAGTTCTTC.

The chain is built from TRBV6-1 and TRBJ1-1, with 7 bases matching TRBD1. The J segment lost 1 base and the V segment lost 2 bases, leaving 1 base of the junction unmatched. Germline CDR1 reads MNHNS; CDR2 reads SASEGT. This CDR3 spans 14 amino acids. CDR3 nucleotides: TGTGCCAGCAGTGAAAGGGACAGGAACACTGAAGCTTTCTTT. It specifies CASSERDRNTEAFF.

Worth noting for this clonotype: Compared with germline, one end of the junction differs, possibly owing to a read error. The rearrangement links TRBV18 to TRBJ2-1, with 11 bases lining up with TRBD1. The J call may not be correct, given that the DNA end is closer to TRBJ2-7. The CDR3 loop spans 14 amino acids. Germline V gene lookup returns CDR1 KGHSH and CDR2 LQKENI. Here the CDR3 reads CAGSRGQGVNEQYF. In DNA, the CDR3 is TGTGCCGGCTCACGGGGACAGGGGGTCAATGAGCAGTACTTC.

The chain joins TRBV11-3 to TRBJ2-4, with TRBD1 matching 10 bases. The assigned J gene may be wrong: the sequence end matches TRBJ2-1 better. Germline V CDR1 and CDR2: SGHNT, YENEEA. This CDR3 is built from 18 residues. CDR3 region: CASSLGDRGLRSYNEQFF. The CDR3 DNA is TGTGCCAGCAGCTTAGGGGACAGGGGCCTCCGTTCCTACAATGAGCAGTTCTTC.

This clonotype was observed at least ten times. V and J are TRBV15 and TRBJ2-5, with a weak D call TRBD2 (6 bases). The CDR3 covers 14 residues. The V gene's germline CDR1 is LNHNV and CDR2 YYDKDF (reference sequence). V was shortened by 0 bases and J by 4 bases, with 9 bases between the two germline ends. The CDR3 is CATSRDLGGETQYF. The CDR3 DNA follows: TGTGCCACCAGCAGAGATCTCGGGGGAGAGACCCAGTACTTC.

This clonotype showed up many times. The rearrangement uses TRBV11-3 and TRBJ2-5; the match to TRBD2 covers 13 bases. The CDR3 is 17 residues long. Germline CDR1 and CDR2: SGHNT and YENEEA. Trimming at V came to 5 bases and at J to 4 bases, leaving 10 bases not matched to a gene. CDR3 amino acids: CASSPGTSGTVGETQYF. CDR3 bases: TGTGCCAGCAGCCCAGGGACTAGCGGGACCGTGGGAGAGACCCAGTACTTC.

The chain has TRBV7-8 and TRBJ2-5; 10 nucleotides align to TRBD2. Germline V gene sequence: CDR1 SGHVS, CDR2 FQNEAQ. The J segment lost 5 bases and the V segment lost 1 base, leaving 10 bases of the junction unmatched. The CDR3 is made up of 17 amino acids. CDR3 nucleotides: TGTGCCAGCAGCTTAGTTTCTAGCGGGAGAATCGGGGAGACCCAGTACTTC. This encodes CASSLVSSGRIGETQYF. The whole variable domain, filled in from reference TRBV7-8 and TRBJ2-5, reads GAGVSQSPRYKVAKRGQDVALRCDPISGHVSLFWYQQALGQGPEFLTYFQNEAQLDKSGLPSDRFFAERPEGSVSTLKIQRTQQEDSAVYLCASSLVSSGRIGETQYFGPGTRLLVL.

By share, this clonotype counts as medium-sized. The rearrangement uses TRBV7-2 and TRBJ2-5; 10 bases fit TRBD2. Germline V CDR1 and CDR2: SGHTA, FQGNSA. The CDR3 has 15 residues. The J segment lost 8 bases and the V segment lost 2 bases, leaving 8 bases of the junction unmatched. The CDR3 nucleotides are TGTGCCAGCAGCTTACGAGCGGGAGGGCCGGAAACCCAGTACTTC. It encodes CASSLRAGGPETQYF.

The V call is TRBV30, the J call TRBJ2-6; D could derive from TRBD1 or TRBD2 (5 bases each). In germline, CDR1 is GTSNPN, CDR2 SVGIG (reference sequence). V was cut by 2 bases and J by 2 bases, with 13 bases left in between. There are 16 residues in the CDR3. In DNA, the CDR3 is TGTGCCTGGAGTCCCCCGGGGCGCGCTGGGGCCAACGTCCTGACTTTC. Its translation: CAWSPPGRAGANVLTF.

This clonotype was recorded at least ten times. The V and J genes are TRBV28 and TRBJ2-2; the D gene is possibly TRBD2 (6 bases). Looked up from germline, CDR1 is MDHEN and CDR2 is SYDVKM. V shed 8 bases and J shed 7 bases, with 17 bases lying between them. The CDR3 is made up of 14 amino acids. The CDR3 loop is CASEAGGRGGELFF. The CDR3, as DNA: TGTGCCAGCGAGGCCGGGGGTAGGGGCGGGGAGCTGTTTTTT.

The DNA for the CDR3 is TGTGCCAGCAGCCCATCCAGGGTAGCCACCGGGGAGCTGTTTTTT. Translated, it gives CASSPSRVATGELFF. This chain links TRBV7-3 with TRBJ2-5; D might be TRBD1 (5 bases). The J call is doubtful: the DNA matches TRBJ2-2 better. The CDR3 loop spans 15 amino acids. Germline CDR1 SGHTA, CDR2 FQGTGA.

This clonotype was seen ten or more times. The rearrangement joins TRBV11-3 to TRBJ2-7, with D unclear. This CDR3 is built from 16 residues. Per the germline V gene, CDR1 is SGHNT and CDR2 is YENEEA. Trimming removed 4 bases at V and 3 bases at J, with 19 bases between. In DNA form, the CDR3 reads TGTGCCAGCAGCTCACTTTCATCCGTCTGGGGCTACGAGCAGTACTTC. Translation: CASSSLSSVWGYEQYF.

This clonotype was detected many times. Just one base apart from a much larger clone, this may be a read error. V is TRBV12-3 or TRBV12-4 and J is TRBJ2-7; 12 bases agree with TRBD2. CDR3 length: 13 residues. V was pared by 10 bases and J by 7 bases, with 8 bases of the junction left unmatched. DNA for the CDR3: TGTGCCACCAAACTAGCGGGAGGTAGTGAGCAGTACTTC. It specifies CATKLAGGSEQYF.

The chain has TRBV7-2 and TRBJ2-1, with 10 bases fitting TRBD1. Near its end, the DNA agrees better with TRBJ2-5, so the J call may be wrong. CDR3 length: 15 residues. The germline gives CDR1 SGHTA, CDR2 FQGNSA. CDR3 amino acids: CASSLASDRGETQYF. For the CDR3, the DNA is TGTGCCAGCAGCTTAGCATCGGACAGGGGGGAGACCCAGTACTTC.

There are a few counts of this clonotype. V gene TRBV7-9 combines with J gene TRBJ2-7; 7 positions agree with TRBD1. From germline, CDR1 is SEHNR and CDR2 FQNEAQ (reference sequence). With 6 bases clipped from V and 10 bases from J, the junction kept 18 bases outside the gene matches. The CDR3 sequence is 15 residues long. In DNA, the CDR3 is TGTGCCAGCAGACCTGCTACAGGGGCGGATGGGTCCCAGTACTTC. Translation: CASRPATGADGSQYF.

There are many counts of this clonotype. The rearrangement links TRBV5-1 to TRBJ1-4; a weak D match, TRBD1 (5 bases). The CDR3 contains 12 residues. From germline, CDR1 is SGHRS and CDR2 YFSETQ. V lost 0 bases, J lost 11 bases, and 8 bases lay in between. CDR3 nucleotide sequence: TGCGCCAGCAGCTTGGGAGGGGAGAAACTGTTTTTT. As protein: CASSLGGEKLFF.

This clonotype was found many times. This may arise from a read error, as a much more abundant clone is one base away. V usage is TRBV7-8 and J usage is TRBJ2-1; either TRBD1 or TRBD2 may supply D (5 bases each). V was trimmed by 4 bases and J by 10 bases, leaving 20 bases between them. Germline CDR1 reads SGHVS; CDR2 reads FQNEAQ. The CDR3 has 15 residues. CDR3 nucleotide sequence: TGTGCCAGCAGCTCTTTACTAGGTGGGACCGGGGAGCAGTTCTTC. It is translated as CASSSLLGGTGEQFF.

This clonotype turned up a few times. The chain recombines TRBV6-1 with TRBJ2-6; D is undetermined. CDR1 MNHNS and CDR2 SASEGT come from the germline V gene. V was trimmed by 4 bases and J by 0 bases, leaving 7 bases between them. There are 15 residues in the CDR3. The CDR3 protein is CASSVVPSGANVLTF. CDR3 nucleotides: TGTGCCAGCAGTGTAGTTCCCTCTGGGGCCAACGTCCTGACTTTC.

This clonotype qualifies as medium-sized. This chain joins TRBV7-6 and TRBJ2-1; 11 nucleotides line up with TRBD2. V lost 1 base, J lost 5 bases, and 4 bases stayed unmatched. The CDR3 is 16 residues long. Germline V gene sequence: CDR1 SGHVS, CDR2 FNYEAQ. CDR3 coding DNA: TGTGCCAGCAGCTTAGATCTAGCGGGAGGCCACAATGAGCAGTTCTTC. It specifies CASSLDLAGGHNEQFF.

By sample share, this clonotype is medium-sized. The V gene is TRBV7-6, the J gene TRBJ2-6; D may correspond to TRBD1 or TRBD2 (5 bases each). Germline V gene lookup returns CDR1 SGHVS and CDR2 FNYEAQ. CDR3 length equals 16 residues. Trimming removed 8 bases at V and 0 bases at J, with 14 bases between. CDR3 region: CASRPGRSSGANVLTF. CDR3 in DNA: TGTGCCAGCCGACCGGGACGGAGCTCTGGGGCCAACGTCCTGACTTTC.

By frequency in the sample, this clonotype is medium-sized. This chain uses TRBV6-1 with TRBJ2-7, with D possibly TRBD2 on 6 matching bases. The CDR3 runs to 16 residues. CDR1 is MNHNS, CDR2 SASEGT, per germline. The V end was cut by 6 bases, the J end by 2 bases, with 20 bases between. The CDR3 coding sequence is TGTGCCAGCAGCGCACTGGAGGGAGTTGGCGCCTACGAGCAGTACTTC. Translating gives CASSALEGVGAYEQYF.

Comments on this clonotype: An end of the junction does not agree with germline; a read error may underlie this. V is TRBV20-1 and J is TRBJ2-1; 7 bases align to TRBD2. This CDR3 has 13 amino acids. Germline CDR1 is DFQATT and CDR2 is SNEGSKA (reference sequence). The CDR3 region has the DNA TGCAGTGCTACAAGACATTTAGCGGGTGTCTTGATCTTC. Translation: CSATRHLAGVLIF.

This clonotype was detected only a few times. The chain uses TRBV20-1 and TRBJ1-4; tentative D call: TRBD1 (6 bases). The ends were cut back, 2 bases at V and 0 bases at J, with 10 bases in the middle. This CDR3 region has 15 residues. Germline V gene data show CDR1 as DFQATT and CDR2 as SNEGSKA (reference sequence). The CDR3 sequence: CSARTTGSTNEKLFF. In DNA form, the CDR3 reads TGCAGTGCTAGAACGACAGGATCAACTAATGAAAAACTGTTTTTT.

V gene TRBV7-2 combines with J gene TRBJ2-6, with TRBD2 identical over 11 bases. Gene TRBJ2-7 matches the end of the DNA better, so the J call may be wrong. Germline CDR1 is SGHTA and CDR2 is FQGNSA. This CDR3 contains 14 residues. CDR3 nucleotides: TGTGCCAGCAGCTCACTAGCGGGAGCGGTCGAGCAGTACTTC. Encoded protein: CASSSLAGAVEQYF.

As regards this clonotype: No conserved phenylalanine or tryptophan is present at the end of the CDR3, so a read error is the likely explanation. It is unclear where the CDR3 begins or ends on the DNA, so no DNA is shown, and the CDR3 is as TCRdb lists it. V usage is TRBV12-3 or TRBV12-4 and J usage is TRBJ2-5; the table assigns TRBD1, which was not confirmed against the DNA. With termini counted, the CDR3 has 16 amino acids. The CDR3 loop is CASSARQGDYGYTFGS.

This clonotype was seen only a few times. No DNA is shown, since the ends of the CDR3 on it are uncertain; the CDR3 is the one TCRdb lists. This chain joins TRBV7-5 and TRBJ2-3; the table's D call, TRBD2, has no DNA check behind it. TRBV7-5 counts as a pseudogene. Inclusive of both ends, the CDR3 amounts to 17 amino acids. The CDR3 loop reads CISVPAPRTRGTDTQYF.